Listed below are T cell receptor beta chains from one sample, sequenced in a study of shared clonotypes between healthy human individuals. Sequencing was performed with immunoSEQ multiplex PCR; in TCRdb, only in-frame clones are kept and a portion is missing. This table holds some 490,000 clones, 70% to 85% found once. Sequencing input: PBMCs. These receptors originate from a woman aged 40 to 50 in good health. Some clones in this sample may be carry-over from other donors' samples. CDR3s include the opening cysteine and the closing phenylalanine or tryptophan. A D gene is named only where the DNA matches it firmly. The listing skips clone size in some rows; elsewhere it reads once, few, many or a size class.

v_gene	abundance	d_gene	j_gene	CDR3aa	CDR3nt
TRBV6-4	.	.	TRBJ1-2	CASSDIVRVGDGYTF	TGTGCCAGCAGTGACATCGTCAGGGTAGGGGATGGCTACACCTTC
TRBV21-1	.	.	TRBJ2-6	CASSSKDREPLSGANVLTF	TGTGCCAGCAGCTCGAAGGACAGGGAACCCCTCTCTGGGGCCAACGTCCTGACTTTC
TRBV27	.	.	TRBJ1-6	CASRVPGQVRSPLHF	TGTGCCAGCAGAGTCCCCGGACAAGTCCGGTCACCCCTCCACTTT
TRBV4-1	.	TRBD1	TRBJ1-6	CAGSQAWTGSSYNSPLHF	TGCGCCGGCAGCCAAGCTTGGACAGGGAGCTCCTATAATTCACCCCTCCACTTT
TRBV7-3	.	.	TRBJ2-1	CASSLMWGNHRPNEQFF	TGTGCCAGCAGCTTAATGTGGGGTAACCACCGGCCGAATGAGCAGTTCTTC
TRBV6-5	few	TRBD1	TRBJ1-2	CASRDRGGRDYGYTF	TGTGCCAGCAGGGACAGGGGAGGTAGAGACTATGGCTACACCTTC
TRBV5-8	.	.	TRBJ1-2	CASSLSDSLFGVYGYTF	TGTGCCAGCAGCTTGAGTGACAGCCTATTTGGGGTCTATGGCTACACCTTC
TRBV18	.	TRBD2	TRBJ2-5	CASSPRTSGGGETQYF	TGTGCCAGCTCACCACGGACTAGCGGAGGGGGAGAGACCCAGTACTTC
TRBV28	.	TRBD2	TRBJ2-7	CASSLPLAGGQGEQYF	TGTGCCAGCAGTTTACCGCTAGCGGGAGGGCAGGGGGAGCAGTACTTC
TRBV19	once	.	TRBJ1-2	CASSIGGSTYGYTF	TGTGCCAGTAGTATAGGGGGCAGCACCTATGGCTACACCTTC
TRBV7-9	few	.	TRBJ1-1	CASGDNEAFF	TGTGCCAGCGGGGACAATGAAGCTTTCTTT
TRBV4-1	.	.	TRBJ1-5	CASSQESRQYSNQPQHF	TGCGCCAGCAGCCAAGAAAGTAGGCAATATAGCAATCAGCCCCAGCATTTT
TRBV7-6	.	TRBD2	TRBJ2-1	CASSPPAGTYNEQFF	TGTGCCAGCAGCCCACCAGCGGGGACCTACAATGAGCAGTTCTTC
TRBV6-4	.	TRBD2	TRBJ2-1	CASSDIAGDYNEQFF	TGTGCCAGCAGTGATATTGCGGGAGACTACAATGAGCAGTTCTTC
TRBV7-2	once	TRBD2	TRBJ2-5	CASSLGAAGRETQYF	TGTGCCAGCAGCTTAGGAGCAGCGGGACGTGAGACCCAGTACTTC
TRBV5-1	.	TRBD1	TRBJ2-7	CASSLAGTGGGEQYF	TGCGCCAGCAGCTTGGCCGGGACAGGAGGGGGCGAGCAGTACTTC
TRBV20-1	.	.	TRBJ2-3	CSARYTDTQYF	TGCAGTGCTAGGTACACAGATACGCAGTATTTT
TRBV15	.	.	TRBJ2-1	CATSRGLSPGDEQFF	TGTGCCACCAGCAGAGGACTCTCGCCAGGGGATGAGCAGTTCTTC
TRBV7-2	.	TRBD2	TRBJ2-5	CASSRSGEETQYF	TGTGCCAGCAGCCGTAGCGGGGAAGAGACCCAGTACTTC
TRBV27	.	.	TRBJ2-7	CASSLGRGVEQYF	TGTGCCAGCAGTTTAGGAAGGGGCGTTGAGCAGTACTTC
TRBV29-1	.	.	TRBJ1-1	CSVGMVRDTEAFF	TGCAGCGTTGGGATGGTCAGGGACACTGAAGCTTTCTTT
TRBV6-1	few	.	TRBJ1-1	CASSETENTEAFF	TGTGCCAGCAGTGAAACAGAGAACACTGAAGCTTTCTTT
TRBV29-1	.	TRBD1	TRBJ2-3	CSVQTGTGYTDTQYF	TGCAGCGTTCAAACCGGGACAGGGTACACAGATACGCAGTATTTT
TRBV30	.	.	TRBJ1-1	CAWSLGRGNTEAFF	TGTGCCTGGAGTTTGGGGCGCGGGAACACTGAAGCTTTCTTT
TRBV6-5	.	TRBD2	TRBJ2-2	CASSSLAGDRGELFF	TGTGCCAGCAGTTCCTTAGCGGGAGATAGGGGGGAGCTGTTTTTT
TRBV9	few	.	TRBJ2-7	CASSVASSSYEQYF	TGTGCCAGCAGCGTAGCGAGCAGCTCCTACGAGCAGTACTTC
TRBV10-2	.	TRBD2	TRBJ2-1	CASSSSSGSINEQFF	TGCGCCAGCAGTTCCTCTAGCGGGAGTATCAATGAGCAGTTCTTC
TRBV28	.	TRBD1	TRBJ1-5	CASSSPSPRTGWYSNQPQHF	TGTGCCAGCAGTTCCCCTAGCCCCCGGACAGGCTGGTATAGCAATCAGCCCCAGCATTTT
TRBV18	few	TRBD2	TRBJ2-7	CASSIASGSVYEQYF	TGTGCCAGCTCAATCGCTAGCGGGAGTGTCTACGAGCAGTACTTC
TRBV5-1	.	TRBD2	TRBJ2-3	CASSTGTSGTSTDTQYF	TGCGCCAGCAGCACCGGGACTAGCGGGACTAGCACAGATACGCAGTATTTT
TRBV7-9	.	TRBD2	TRBJ2-1	CASSSRGLAGGREQFF	TGTGCCAGCAGCTCCCGGGGACTAGCGGGAGGGCGTGAGCAGTTCTTC
TRBV14	.	.	TRBJ1-1	CASSPHPGEAFF	TGTGCCAGCAGCCCGCACCCGGGTGAAGCTTTCTTT
TRBV27	many	.	TRBJ1-2	CASSLKGKNYGYTF	TGTGCCAGCAGTTTAAAGGGAAAGAACTATGGCTACACCTTC
TRBV28	.	.	TRBJ2-7	CASSLGLPSSYEQYF	TGTGCCAGCAGTTTAGGACTTCCAAGCTCCTACGAGCAGTACTTC